The rows below give T cell receptor beta chains drawn from one sample of a study of T-cell reconstitution after alpha-beta-depleted transplantation in children. TCRdb processed the PCR reads anew with MiXCR; each CDR3 protein has one entry. The sample includes 44,000 or so distinct CDR3 sequences, 7.5% to 10% of them seen just once. The sample here was PBMCs, mostly from graft donor cells, taken 60 days after TCRalphabeta/CD19-depleted stem cell transplant. The receptor source for this set is a male patient aged 2 to 10 who had a stem cell transplant for chronic granulomatous disease, so the T cells may come from the graft donor. The CDR3 runs from the conserved cysteine through the conserved F or W. D genes are given only for firm matches. A clone size is listed for some rows: how often the clone was seen (once, few, many), or a class if it is expanded.

d_gene: TRBD1
v_gene: TRBV20-1
j_gene: TRBJ1-1
len: 16
abundance: many
CDR3nt: TGCAGTGCTAGAGGAGTCGACAGGGGTATCGACACTGAAGCTTTCTTT
CDR3aa: CSARGVDRGIDTEAFF

d_gene: -
v_gene: TRBV7-6
j_gene: TRBJ2-6
len: 15
abundance: many
CDR3nt: TGTGCCAGCAGCTTACTTGCTTCTGGGGCCAACGTCCTGACTTTC
CDR3aa: CASSLLASGANVLTF

d_gene: TRBD2
v_gene: TRBV24-1
j_gene: TRBJ2-1
len: 16
abundance: many
CDR3nt: TGTGCCACCAGTGATTCGGGAAGCGGGAGAGAGCATGAGCAGTTCTTC
CDR3aa: CATSDSGSGREHEQFF

d_gene: -
v_gene: TRBV20-1
j_gene: TRBJ2-7
len: 14
abundance: -
CDR3nt: TGCAGTGCTAGAGCGGGGAGGAACCCCTACGAGCAGTACTTC
CDR3aa: CSARAGRNPYEQYF

d_gene: -
v_gene: TRBV7-2
j_gene: TRBJ2-1
len: 12
abundance: many
CDR3nt: TGTGCCAGCAGCCACCGGACGGGTGAGCAGTTCTTC
CDR3aa: CASSHRTGEQFF

d_gene: -
v_gene: TRBV29-1
j_gene: TRBJ1-1
len: 15
abundance: few
CDR3nt: TGCAGCGTTGATCTGCCGGGACGGTTGAACACTGAAGCTTTCTTT
CDR3aa: CSVDLPGRLNTEAFF

d_gene: -
v_gene: TRBV6-5
j_gene: TRBJ2-2
len: 17
abundance: few
CDR3nt: TGTGCCAGCAGTTACGTGGGCAGACTGAACACGGCCGGGGAGCTGTTTTTT
CDR3aa: CASSYVGRLNTAGELFF

d_gene: TRBD2
v_gene: TRBV6-7
j_gene: TRBJ2-1
len: 13
abundance: -
CDR3nt: TGTGCCGAGGGACTAGCGGGAGGCGATGAGCAGTTCTTC
CDR3aa: CAEGLAGGDEQFF

d_gene: TRBD2
v_gene: TRBV29-1
j_gene: TRBJ2-3
len: 17
abundance: many
CDR3nt: TGCAGCGTTAATAAAGGAGGGACTAGCGGGAGCACAGATACGCAGTATTTT
CDR3aa: CSVNKGGTSGSTDTQYF

d_gene: -
v_gene: TRBV11-1
j_gene: TRBJ2-1
len: 13
abundance: many
CDR3nt: TGTGCCAGCAGCTTGATCAAGACCGGTGAGCAGTTCTTC
CDR3aa: CASSLIKTGEQFF

d_gene: -
v_gene: TRBV28
j_gene: TRBJ2-7
len: 16
abundance: many
CDR3nt: TGTGCCAGCAGTTTAGAGTACCTACCAGCAAGCTACGAGCAGTACTTC
CDR3aa: CASSLEYLPASYEQYF

d_gene: TRBD1
v_gene: TRBV20-1
j_gene: TRBJ1-5
len: 16
abundance: many
CDR3nt: TGCAGTGCTAGAGCCCTGACAGGGGTCGGCAATCAGCCCCAGCATTTT
CDR3aa: CSARALTGVGNQPQHF

d_gene: -
v_gene: TRBV15
j_gene: TRBJ2-5
len: 15
abundance: -
CDR3nt: TGTGCCACCACCAGGCCGAGGGTAGGCGGAGAGACCCAGTACTTC
CDR3aa: CATTRPRVGGETQYF

d_gene: -
v_gene: TRBV11-2
j_gene: TRBJ2-3
len: 13
abundance: few
CDR3nt: TGTGCCAGCAGCCCGGCGGGCGGAGGGACGCAGTATTTT
CDR3aa: CASSPAGGGTQYF

d_gene: -
v_gene: TRBV6-5
j_gene: TRBJ1-1
len: 16
abundance: many
CDR3nt: TGTGCCAGCAGTTACTCGAACAGGGCCCCCAACACTGAAGCTTTCTTT
CDR3aa: CASSYSNRAPNTEAFF

d_gene: TRBD1
v_gene: TRBV5-8
j_gene: TRBJ2-1
len: 15
abundance: few
CDR3nt: TGTGCCAGCAGCTGGGACAGGGTTGGTATCGGTGAGCAGTTCTTC
CDR3aa: CASSWDRVGIGEQFF

d_gene: TRBD1
v_gene: TRBV27
j_gene: TRBJ2-3
len: 18
abundance: -
CDR3nt: TGTGCCAGCAGTTCTTCTTTGACAGGGGATGGACGGACAGATATGCAGTATTTT
CDR3aa: CASSSSLTGDGRTDMQYF

d_gene: TRBD2
v_gene: TRBV7-2
j_gene: TRBJ2-1
len: 17
abundance: -
CDR3nt: TGTGCCAGCAGCTATGCCCAACTAGCGCGACTCCCCAATGAGCAGTTCTTC
CDR3aa: CASSYAQLARLPNEQFF

d_gene: TRBD2
v_gene: TRBV20-1
j_gene: TRBJ2-2
len: 15
abundance: many
CDR3nt: TGCAGTGCTAGGGGACTAGCGGGAGTTTCCGGGGAGCTGTTTTTT
CDR3aa: CSARGLAGVSGELFF

d_gene: TRBD2
v_gene: TRBV4-2
j_gene: TRBJ2-2
len: 15
abundance: -
CDR3nt: TGTGCCAGCAGCCAAGATGGTAGCGGGAGGGCCGGACTGTTTTTT
CDR3aa: CASSQDGSGRAGLFF

d_gene: -
v_gene: TRBV12-2
j_gene: TRBJ2-1
len: 19
abundance: -
CDR3nt: TGTGCAAGTCGCTTAGCCCCTCGGGCTAGCGGGAGACCCTACAATGAGCAGTTCTTC
CDR3aa: CASRLAPRASGRPYNEQFF

d_gene: TRBD2
v_gene: TRBV20-1
j_gene: TRBJ2-7
len: 12
abundance: many
CDR3nt: TGCAGTGCTAGACTAGCGGGAAGGGAGCAGTACTTC
CDR3aa: CSARLAGREQYF

d_gene: -
v_gene: TRBV5-1
j_gene: TRBJ2-2
len: 13
abundance: many
CDR3nt: TGCGCCAGCAGCTTGGACGGGGGCGGGGAGCTGTTTTTT
CDR3aa: CASSLDGGGELFF

d_gene: -
v_gene: TRBV3-1
j_gene: TRBJ2-7
len: 14
abundance: many
CDR3nt: TGTGCCAGCAGCCTTCTGACTAGGAAAGGCGAGCAGTACTTC
CDR3aa: CASSLLTRKGEQYF

d_gene: TRBD2
v_gene: TRBV19
j_gene: TRBJ2-2
len: 17
abundance: -
CDR3nt: TGTGCCAGTACCCGATGGTCGGCGGGAGGGGACACCGGGGAGCTGTTTTTT
CDR3aa: CASTRWSAGGDTGELFF

d_gene: TRBD2
v_gene: TRBV4-2
j_gene: TRBJ2-1
len: 17
abundance: many
CDR3nt: TGTGCCAGCAGCCAAGAAGGGGCTAGCGGAGGCTACAATGAGCAGTTCTTC
CDR3aa: CASSQEGASGGYNEQFF

d_gene: -
v_gene: TRBV20-1
j_gene: TRBJ1-2
len: 12
abundance: many
CDR3nt: TGCAGTGCGAGAAACCGGGACAATGGCTACACCTTC
CDR3aa: CSARNRDNGYTF

d_gene: -
v_gene: TRBV19
j_gene: TRBJ1-5
len: 13
abundance: -
CDR3nt: TGTGCCAGTAACCAGGGAATCGATCAGCCCCAGCATTTT
CDR3aa: CASNQGIDQPQHF

d_gene: -
v_gene: TRBV9
j_gene: TRBJ2-1
len: 13
abundance: many
CDR3nt: TGTGCCAGCAGCGTAGCGGTGGGCCATGAGCAGTTCTTC
CDR3aa: CASSVAVGHEQFF

d_gene: -
v_gene: TRBV20-1
j_gene: TRBJ1-1
len: 13
abundance: many
CDR3nt: TGCAGTGCTAGCCCCGACAGAGACACTGAAGCTTTCTTT
CDR3aa: CSASPDRDTEAFF

d_gene: -
v_gene: TRBV18
j_gene: TRBJ2-5
len: 13
abundance: many
CDR3nt: TGTGCCAGCTCACCACCGATGGGGGAGACCCAGTACTTC
CDR3aa: CASSPPMGETQYF

d_gene: TRBD2
v_gene: TRBV15
j_gene: TRBJ2-1
len: 16
abundance: many
CDR3nt: TGTGCCACCAGTCCTCTAGCGGGAGGCCTATACAATGAGCAGTTCTTC
CDR3aa: CATSPLAGGLYNEQFF

d_gene: TRBD1
v_gene: TRBV3-1
j_gene: TRBJ1-6
len: 15
abundance: few
CDR3nt: TGTGCCAGCAGCCAAGGATCGAACAGGGGCTCACCCCTCCACTTT
CDR3aa: CASSQGSNRGSPLHF

d_gene: TRBD2
v_gene: TRBV7-9
j_gene: TRBJ2-1
len: 14
abundance: many
CDR3nt: TGTGCCAGCACCGCTAGCGGTCTCTTCAATGAGCAGTTCTTC
CDR3aa: CASTASGLFNEQFF

d_gene: -
v_gene: TRBV4-3
j_gene: TRBJ1-2
len: 15
abundance: -
CDR3nt: TGCGCCAGCAGCCAAGAATCAGGGGTCTATTATGGCTACACCTTC
CDR3aa: CASSQESGVYYGYTF

d_gene: TRBD2
v_gene: TRBV5-6
j_gene: TRBJ2-3
len: 15
abundance: large
CDR3nt: TGTGCCAGCAGTCAAGGACTAGCCCTCACAGATACGCAGTATTTT
CDR3aa: CASSQGLALTDTQYF

d_gene: -
v_gene: TRBV6-4
j_gene: TRBJ2-6
len: 15
abundance: -
CDR3nt: TGTGCCAGCAGCGAGGACAGCTCTGGGGCCAACGTCCTGACTTTC
CDR3aa: CASSEDSSGANVLTF

d_gene: -
v_gene: TRBV2
j_gene: TRBJ1-1
len: 14
abundance: many
CDR3nt: TGTGCCAGCAGTCTCGACAGGCTCCGCAATGGAGCCAAATTT
CDR3aa: CASSLDRLRNGAKF